The rows below give T cell receptor beta chains drawn from one sample of a study of T cells in Graves' hyperthyroidism and ophthalmopathy. A single record per CDR3 protein comes from TCRdb applying MiXCR to the multiplex PCR reads. The repertoire includes about 200,000 distinct CDR3 sequences, 18% of them detected once, and about 45% sits in the top ten. The sequenced sample consisted of blood. These receptors were obtained from a man aged 40-49 years with Graves' hyperthyroidism. Each CDR3 is given with its conserved first and last residue. Size is omitted from some rows. Given values are once, few, many or a class for expanded clones.

V gene	J gene	clone size	CDR3 protein
TRBV29-1	TRBJ2-1	-	CSLLILGEQFF
TRBV7-9	TRBJ1-1	many	CASSLLRGGEAFF
TRBV20-1	TRBJ2-7	-	CSATRRLGYEQYF
TRBV6-1	TRBJ2-1	many	CASSGSGQGDPGQFF
TRBV10-3	TRBJ2-2	few	CAISESVGNGAGELFF
TRBV6-1	TRBJ2-2	-	CASSSPPFGELFF
TRBV24-1	TRBJ2-3	many	CATSAETEKADTQYF
TRBV7-3	TRBJ1-1	many	CASSLEGGSNTEAFF
TRBV18	TRBJ2-5	-	CASSQGVTKETQYF
TRBV30	TRBJ1-6	-	CAWSGTPRHSPLHF
TRBV28	TRBJ1-5	-	CASIPGGSNNQPQHF
TRBV20-1	TRBJ2-3	once	CSAEDGAETTDTQYF
TRBV7-9	TRBJ2-5	-	CASSFPLKGPTQETQYF
TRBV7-3	TRBJ2-5	-	CASSPPWGQETQYF
TRBV20-1	TRBJ1-2	many	CSASRDRDYGYTF
TRBV14	TRBJ2-7	few	CASSPFGQVTYEQYF
TRBV10-3	TRBJ1-1	-	CAINLQGLDTEAFF
TRBV5-1	TRBJ2-6	few	CASSLGTVSGANVLTF
TRBV30	TRBJ1-2	many	CACGQVASTF
TRBV27	TRBJ2-2	-	CASSGQETGELFF
TRBV24-1	TRBJ2-5	few	CATSDHGQAQETRYF
TRBV6-1	TRBJ1-4	few	CASIKPGHRNEKLFF
TRBV5-1	TRBJ2-1	many	CASSLAPGGGIYNEQFF
TRBV20-1	TRBJ2-3	many	CSAREGHVTQYF
TRBV6-1	TRBJ1-3	many	CASSEGTELGNTIYF
TRBV30	TRBJ1-4	few	CAWSHNEKLFF
TRBV7-9	TRBJ2-5	many	CASSAGTGIFVTQYF